This T cell receptor (beta chain) was observed in a study of OX40 agonist ivuxolimab in advanced cancers. General notes on the study: Ivuxolimab, which targeted the costimulatory receptor OX40 (CD134), was an agonistic, fully human IgG2 monoclonal antibody. Intravenous ivuxolimab was administered to patients every 2 weeks at six dose levels: 0.01, 0.1, 0.3, 1.5, 3 and 10 mg/kg. Among the 52 dose-escalation patients, about 20 had hepatocellular carcinoma, 15 or so melanoma, 9 renal cell carcinoma and 9 head and neck cancer. In the dose-escalation cohort, approximately 80% of patients were male, and the mean age was 60 years with a range of roughly 23 to 79. Prior anti-PD-1, anti-PD-L1 or anti-CTLA-4 therapy was permitted, and about 40% of dose-escalation patients had received checkpoint inhibitors. Partial responses were achieved by three dose-escalation patients, of whom one had hepatocellular carcinoma and two had cutaneous melanoma. Peripheral TCRbeta sequencing aimed to test whether ivuxolimab altered TCR sequence diversity and caused clonal T-cell expansion. The paper reports the monotherapy dose-escalation portion (N of about 52 patients) of the phase I ivuxolimab trial.

The trial excluded patients who had a history of autoimmune disease or were on systemic immunosuppression. Peripheral blood for TCR sequencing was collected from all dose cohorts at baseline, on cycle 4 day 1, and on cycle 7 day 1. Samples came from an open-label, multicenter, first-in-human phase I dose-escalation trial of ivuxolimab. Adults with locally advanced or metastatic head and neck squamous cell, hepatocellular, melanoma or renal cell carcinoma were enrolled in the trial. Before TCR sequencing, CD4+ T cells and CD8+ T cells from peripheral blood were sorted into separate populations. In the case of this clone: There is no known antigen for this receptor. There are no base qualities to consult, and no much larger clone falls within one base.

For CDR1 and CDR2, the germline V gene lists LGHNA and YNFKEQ. Trimming accounts for 6 bases at V and 5 bases at J, while the number of junction bases matched to no gene is 12. Taken from cysteine to phenylalanine, the CDR3 has 16 residues. The DNA shown is the 48-base CDR3, in frame from base 1. The investigation overall reported the following: Clonal expansion of both CD4+ and CD8+ blood T cells was observed from baseline to week 6 at doses 0.1 to 3.0 mg/kg. Antigen specificity was not determined for the clonally expanded peripheral T cells. In the 0.1-3.0 mg/kg groups, partial responders had among the lowest normalized peripheral clonal expansion, particularly in CD8+ T cells. After ivuxolimab, CD8+ T cells had more expanded clones than CD4+ T cells on average. Low levels of normalized T-cell clonal expansion were also shown by some nonresponding patients.

Genomic DNA was isolated from the sorted cells so that the TCRbeta CDR3 region could be sequenced. The immunoSEQ Assay was used for sequencing of TCRbeta CDR3 regions. Held by TCRdb, this immuneACCESS table contains in-frame sequences only and omits some clones. Under half of the omission traces to an unresolved V gene where checked; the cause of the rest is unknown. In all, the sample holds around 98,000 clones, and about 83% of those were seen once. Of the sample, under 0.55% falls within the top ten clones. The source was CD4+ or CD8+ T cells sorted from blood, collected in a trial of the OX40 agonist ivuxolimab. The chain links TRBV4-2 with TRBJ2-3; TRBD1 lines up with 9 middle nucleotides. This clonotype was sampled from an adult with an advanced solid tumor such as melanoma, head and neck, liver or kidney cancer. The nucleotides read TGTGCCAGCAGACAAAGGGACAGGGAGGGGGGAGATACGCAGTATTTT. Its protein is CASRQRDREGGDTQYF.